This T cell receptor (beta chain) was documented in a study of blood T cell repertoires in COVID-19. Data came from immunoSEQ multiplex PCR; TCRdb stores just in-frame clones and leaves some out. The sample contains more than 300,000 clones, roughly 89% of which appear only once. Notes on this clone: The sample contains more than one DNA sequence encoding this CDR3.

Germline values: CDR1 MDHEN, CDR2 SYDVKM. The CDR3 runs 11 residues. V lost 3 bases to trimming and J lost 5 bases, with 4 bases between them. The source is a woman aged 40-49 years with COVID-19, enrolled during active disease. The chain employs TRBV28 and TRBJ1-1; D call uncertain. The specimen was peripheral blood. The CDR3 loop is CASSLRTEAFF. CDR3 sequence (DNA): TGTGCCAGCAGTTTGAGGACTGAAGCTTTCTTT. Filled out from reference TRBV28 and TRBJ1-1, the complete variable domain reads DVKVTQSSRYLVKRTGEKVFLECVQDMDHENMFWYRQDPGLGLRLIYFSYDVKMKEKGDIPEGYSVSREKKERFSLILESASTNQTSMYLCASSLRTEAFFGQGTRLTVV.